This TCR beta chain is drawn from a study of molecular identifiers for immune sequencing clone quantification. This CDR3 is built from 15 residues. J was trimmed by 2 bases and V by 5 bases; bases with no gene match: 6. Germline V gene lookup returns CDR1 SEHNR and CDR2 FQNEAQ (reference sequence). TCRdb independently ran MiXCR on the PCR reads; one entry per CDR3 protein. The sample has some 320,000 distinct CDR3 sequences; about a fifth are singletons. General study findings and limits: Highly expanded clone sizes could be underestimated through barcode sharing by identical TCR molecules.

In its sample, this clonotype was seen many times. The antigen is not known. The receptor's source is a human donor in good health. Some libraries in this study had Jurkat cell RNA spiked in. The rearrangement joins TRBV7-9 to TRBJ2-3; 8 bases map to TRBD1. The sample taken for sequencing was naive CD8+ T cells from blood, with Jurkat cell RNA spiked in. Subset here: FACS-sorted CD8+CD4-CCR7+CD45RA+ naive T cells. CDR3 sequence: CASSHGTGPTDTQYF. Written as DNA, the CDR3 is TGTGCCAGCAGCCATGGGACAGGACCCACAGATACGCAGTATTTT.